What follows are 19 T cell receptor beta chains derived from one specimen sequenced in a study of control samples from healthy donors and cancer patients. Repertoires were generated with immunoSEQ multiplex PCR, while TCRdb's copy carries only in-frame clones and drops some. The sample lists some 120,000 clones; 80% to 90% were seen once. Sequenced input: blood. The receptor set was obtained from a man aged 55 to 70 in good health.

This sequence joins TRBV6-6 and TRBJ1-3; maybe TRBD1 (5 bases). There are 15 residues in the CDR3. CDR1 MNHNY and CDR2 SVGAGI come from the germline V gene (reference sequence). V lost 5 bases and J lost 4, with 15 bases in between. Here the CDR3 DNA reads TGTGCCAGCAGTGCTCCCACGGGGGTAGGAAACACCATATATTTT. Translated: CASSAPTGVGNTIYF.

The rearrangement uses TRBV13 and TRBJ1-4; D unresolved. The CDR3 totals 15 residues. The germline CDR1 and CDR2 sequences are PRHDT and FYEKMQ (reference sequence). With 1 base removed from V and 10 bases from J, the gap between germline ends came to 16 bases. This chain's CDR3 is CASSLEGPGLGKLFF. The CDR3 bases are TGTGCCAGCAGCTTAGAAGGACCGGGCCTGGGAAAACTGTTTTTT.

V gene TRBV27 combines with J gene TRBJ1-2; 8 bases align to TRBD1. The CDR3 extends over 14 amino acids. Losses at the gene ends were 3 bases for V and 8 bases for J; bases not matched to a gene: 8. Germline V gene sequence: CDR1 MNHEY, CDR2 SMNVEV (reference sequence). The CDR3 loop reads CASSLTGELGGYTF. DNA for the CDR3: TGTGCCAGCAGTTTGACAGGGGAGCTTGGCGGCTACACCTTC.

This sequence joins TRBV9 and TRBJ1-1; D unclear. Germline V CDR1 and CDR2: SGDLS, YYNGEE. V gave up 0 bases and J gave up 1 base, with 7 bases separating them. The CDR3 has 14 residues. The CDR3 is CASSVESGNTEAFF. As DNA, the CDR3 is TGTGCCAGCAGCGTAGAGAGTGGGAACACTGAAGCTTTCTTT.

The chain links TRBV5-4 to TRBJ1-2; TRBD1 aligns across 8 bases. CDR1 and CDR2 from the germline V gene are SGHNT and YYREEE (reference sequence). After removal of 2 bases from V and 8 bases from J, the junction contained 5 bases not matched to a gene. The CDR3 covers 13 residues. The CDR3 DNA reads TGTGCCAGCAGCTTTCAGGGGGCATGGGGCTACACCTTC. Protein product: CASSFQGAWGYTF.

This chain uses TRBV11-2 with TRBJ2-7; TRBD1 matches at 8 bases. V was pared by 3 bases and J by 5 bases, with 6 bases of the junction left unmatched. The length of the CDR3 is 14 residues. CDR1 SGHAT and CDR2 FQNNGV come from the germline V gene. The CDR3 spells CASSFWSGGHEQYF. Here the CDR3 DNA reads TGTGCCAGCAGCTTTTGGTCAGGGGGCCACGAGCAGTACTTC.

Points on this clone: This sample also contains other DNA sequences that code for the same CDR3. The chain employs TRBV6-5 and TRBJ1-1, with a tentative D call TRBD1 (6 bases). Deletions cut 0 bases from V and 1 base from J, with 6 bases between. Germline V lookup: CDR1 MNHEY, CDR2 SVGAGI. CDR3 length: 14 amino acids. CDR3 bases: TGTGCCAGCAGTTACTCCAGGGGGAACACTGAAGCTTTCTTT. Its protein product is CASSYSRGNTEAFF.

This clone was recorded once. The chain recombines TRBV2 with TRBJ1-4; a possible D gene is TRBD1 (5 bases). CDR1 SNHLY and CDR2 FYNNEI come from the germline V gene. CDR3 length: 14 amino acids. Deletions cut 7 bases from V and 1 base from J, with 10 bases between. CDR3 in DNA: TGTGCCAGCACAGGGAGACAAACTAATGAAAAACTGTTTTTT. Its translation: CASTGRQTNEKLFF.

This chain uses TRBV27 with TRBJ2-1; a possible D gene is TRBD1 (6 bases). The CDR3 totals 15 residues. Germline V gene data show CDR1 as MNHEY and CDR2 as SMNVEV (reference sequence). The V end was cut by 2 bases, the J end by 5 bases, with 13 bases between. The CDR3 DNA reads TGTGCCAGCAGTTTAGAACAGGGAAGCCACAATGAGCAGTTCTTC. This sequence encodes CASSLEQGSHNEQFF.

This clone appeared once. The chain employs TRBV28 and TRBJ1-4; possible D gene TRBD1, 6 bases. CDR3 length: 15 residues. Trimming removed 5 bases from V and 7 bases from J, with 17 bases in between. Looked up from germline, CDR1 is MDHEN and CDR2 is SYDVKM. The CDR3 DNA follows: TGTGCCAGCAGTCCGGGACAAGCGGGGATTGAAAAACTGTTTTTT. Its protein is CASSPGQAGIEKLFF.

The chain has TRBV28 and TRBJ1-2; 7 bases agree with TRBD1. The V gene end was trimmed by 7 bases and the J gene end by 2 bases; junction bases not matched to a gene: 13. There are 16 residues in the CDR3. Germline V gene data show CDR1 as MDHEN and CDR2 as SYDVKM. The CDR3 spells CASKISAGTANYGYTF. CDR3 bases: TGTGCCAGCAAAATATCCGCCGGGACAGCCAACTATGGCTACACCTTC.

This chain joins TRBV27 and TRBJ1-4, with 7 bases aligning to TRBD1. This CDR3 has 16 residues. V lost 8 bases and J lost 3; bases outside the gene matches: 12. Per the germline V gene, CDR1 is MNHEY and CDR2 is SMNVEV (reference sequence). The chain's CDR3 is CASRITTTGSNEKLFF. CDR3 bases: TGTGCCAGCCGTATAACCACGACAGGGTCTAATGAAAAACTGTTTTTT.

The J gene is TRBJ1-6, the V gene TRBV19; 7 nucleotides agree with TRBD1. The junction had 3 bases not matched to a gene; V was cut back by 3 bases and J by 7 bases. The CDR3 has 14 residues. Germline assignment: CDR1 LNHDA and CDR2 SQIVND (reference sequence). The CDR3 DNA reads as TGTGCCAGTAGTATGGTCAGGGGGAATTCACCCCTCCACTTT. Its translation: CASSMVRGNSPLHF.

The CDR3: CASSQNRGDQPQHF. The DNA for the CDR3 is TGTGCCAGCAGCCAAAACAGGGGTGATCAGCCCCAGCATTTT. The rearrangement joins TRBV6-2 or TRBV6-3 to TRBJ1-5; 7 bases line up with TRBD1. In germline, CDR1 is MNHEY, CDR2 SVGEGT. The length of the CDR3 is 14 residues. The ends lost 6 bases at V and 5 bases at J; junction bases unmatched: 7.

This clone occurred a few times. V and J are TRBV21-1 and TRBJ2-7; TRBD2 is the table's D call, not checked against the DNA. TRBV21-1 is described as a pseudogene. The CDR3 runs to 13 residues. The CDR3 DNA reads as TGTGCCAGCAGCACGGGTCTCTCCTACGAGCAGTACTTC. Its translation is CASSTGLSYEQYF.

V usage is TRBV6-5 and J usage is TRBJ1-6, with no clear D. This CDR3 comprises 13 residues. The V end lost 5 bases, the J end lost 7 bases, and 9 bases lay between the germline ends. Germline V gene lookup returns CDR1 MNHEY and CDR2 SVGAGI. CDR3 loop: CASSQIENSPLHF. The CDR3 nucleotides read TGTGCCAGCAGTCAGATCGAAAATTCACCCCTCCACTTT.

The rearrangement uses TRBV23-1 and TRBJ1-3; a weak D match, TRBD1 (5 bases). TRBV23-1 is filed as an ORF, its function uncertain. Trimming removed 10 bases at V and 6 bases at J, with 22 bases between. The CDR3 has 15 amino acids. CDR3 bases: TGCGCCACCCTTCCCTCGGGACCGGGCCTAAACACCATATATTTT. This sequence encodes CATLPSGPGLNTIYF.

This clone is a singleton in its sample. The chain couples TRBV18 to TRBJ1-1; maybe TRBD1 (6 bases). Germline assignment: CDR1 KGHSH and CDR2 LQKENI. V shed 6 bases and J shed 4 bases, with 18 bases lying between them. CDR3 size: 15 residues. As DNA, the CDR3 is TGTGCCAGCTCCCCGGGGGCAGGGGCGGTCACTGAAGCTTTCTTT. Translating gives CASSPGAGAVTEAFF.

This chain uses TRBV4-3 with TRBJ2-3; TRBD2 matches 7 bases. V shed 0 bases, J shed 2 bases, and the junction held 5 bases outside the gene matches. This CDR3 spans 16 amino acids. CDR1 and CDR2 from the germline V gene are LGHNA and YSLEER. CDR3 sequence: CASSQDWLADTDTQYF. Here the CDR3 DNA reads TGCGCCAGCAGCCAAGATTGGCTAGCGGACACAGATACGCAGTATTTT.